This TCR beta chain was sequenced in a study of T-cell memory formation after mild COVID-19. Study overall: TCR clusters were mostly confined to one donor each.

5'RACE primed from the constant segment yielded TCR alpha and TCR beta cDNA libraries bearing sample barcodes and UMIs. TCRdb re-called the 5' RACE reads through MiXCR, storing one row per CDR3 protein. The sample carries hundreds of thousands of distinct CDR3 sequences, under 20% recorded once. This clonotype was recorded many times. Its cognate antigen is unknown. The CDR3 covers 17 residues. V lost 3 bases to trimming and J lost 2 bases; unmatched junction nucleotides: 11. The germline V gene encodes CDR1 LGHNA and CDR2 YSLEER. General observations from the study: Contracting CD4+ clones lay largely in CM and EM, with CD8+ ones residing in EMRA. The study found balanced CD4/CD8 in clones contracting day 15 to 85 and a CD4+ lean in later expanders.

Sequencing used PBMCs or a T cell subset sorted from them (not recorded which). This rearrangement joins TRBV4-3 to TRBJ2-7; 9 bases line up with TRBD2. The source is an adult woman who had mild COVID-19 (a few samples of this study predate the infection). Cell type and time point are not known. The CDR3 sequence: CASSHTTAGGTPYEQYF. CDR3 DNA sequence: TGCGCCAGCAGCCATACGACGGCGGGAGGGACTCCCTACGAGCAGTACTTC.